These 30 T cell receptor beta chains originate from one sample sequenced in a study of CD8 T cells in ankylosing spondylitis. Their specific antigens are unknown. A single record per CDR3 protein comes from TCRdb applying MiXCR to the 5' RACE reads. The profile shows 450,000 or so distinct CDR3 sequences, 25% to 30% of them singletons. Study outcomes and limitations: Ankylosing spondylitis blood appeared to carry a characteristic TCR beta motif of roughly eight highly homologous variants.

The sample comprised blood, either unsorted or a sorted T cell fraction (not recorded which). The origin of the receptors is a male donor with ankylosing spondylitis.

This clonotype appeared a few times. The J gene is TRBJ2-3, the V gene TRBV29-1; 8 bases are shared with TRBD2. The junction had 8 bases not matched to a gene; V was cut back by 7 bases and J by 2 bases. Germline lookup yields CDR1 SQVTM and CDR2 ANQGSEA. This CDR3 is 14 amino acids long. The CDR3 DNA follows: TGCAGCGCCGAAGGCGGGAGGATCACAGATACGCAGTATTTT. Residues: CSAEGGRITDTQYF.

This clonotype was observed at least ten times. The rearrangement uses TRBV12-3 or TRBV12-4 and TRBJ2-5; D gene unclear. The ends were cut back, 5 bases at V and 2 bases at J, with 15 bases in the middle. This CDR3 has 15 residues. CDR3: CASSHDGKLQETQYF. The CDR3 nucleotides read TGTGCCAGCAGTCACGACGGAAAACTTCAAGAGACCCAGTACTTC.

The chain uses TRBV29-1 and TRBJ2-3; the D gene could be TRBD1 or TRBD2 (5 bases each). V lost 4 bases and J lost 4, with 12 bases in between. CDR3 size: 13 residues. Germline V gene sequence: CDR1 SQVTM, CDR2 ANQGSEA. The CDR3 DNA reads TGCAGCGTTGCCTTGGGACGGGCAGATACGCAGTATTTT. It specifies CSVALGRADTQYF.

There are a few counts of this clonotype. CDR3 amino acids: CSASARVNTEAFF. The CDR3, as DNA: TGCAGTGCTAGCGCAAGGGTGAACACTGAAGCTTTCTTT. The V and J genes are TRBV20-1 and TRBJ1-1; the D is unclear. V was cut by 3 bases and J by 0 bases, with 8 bases left in between. Germline V gene data show CDR1 as DFQATT and CDR2 as SNEGSKA (reference sequence). CDR3 length: 13 residues.

In its sample, this clonotype was seen a few times. DNA of the CDR3: TGTGCCACCAGTGACCTCACCCCTCGACAGGACAATGAGCAGTTCTTC. It codes for CATSDLTPRQDNEQFF. The V call is TRBV24-1, the J call TRBJ2-1, with TRBD1 as a possible D gene (6 bases). The ends were cut back, 4 bases at V and 5 bases at J, with 17 bases in the middle. Germline loops: CDR1 KGHDR, CDR2 SFDVKD. This CDR3 has 16 residues.

This CDR3 reads CASSHKTGLFTDTQYF. The CDR3 DNA reads TGCGCCAGCAGCCATAAGACAGGGCTCTTCACAGATACGCAGTATTTT. This chain links TRBV4-1 with TRBJ2-3, with 7 nucleotides matching TRBD1. Germline CDR1 and CDR2: MGHRA and YSYEKL. The CDR3 contains 16 residues. V lost 3 bases to trimming and J lost 2 bases; unmatched junction nucleotides: 8.

This chain's CDR3 is CSAMWQGFTDTQYF. As DNA, the CDR3 is TGCAGTGCTATGTGGCAGGGATTCACAGATACGCAGTATTTT. The chain carries TRBV20-1 and TRBJ2-3, with a weak D call TRBD1 (5 bases). Looked up from germline, CDR1 is DFQATT and CDR2 is SNEGSKA (reference sequence). The V gene lost 4 bases and the J gene lost 2 bases, with 13 bases spanning the gap. The CDR3 extends over 14 amino acids.

The rearrangement joins TRBV29-1 to TRBJ1-4; no clear D. From germline, CDR1 is SQVTM and CDR2 ANQGSEA. Trimming shortened V by 4 bases and J by 3 bases, and 9 bases separated the two germline ends. This CDR3 contains 13 residues. CDR3: CSVVEVPNEKLFF. For the CDR3, the DNA is TGCAGCGTTGTGGAGGTTCCTAATGAAAAACTGTTTTTT.

In its sample, this clonotype was seen a few times. This rearrangement joins TRBV5-1 to TRBJ1-5; 8 bases are a match to TRBD1. With V trimmed by 3 bases and J by 6 bases, 8 bases remained unmatched. The CDR3 totals 15 residues. The germline V gene encodes CDR1 SGHRS and CDR2 YFSETQ. CDR3 coding DNA: TGCGCCAGCAGCTCCACCGGGACAGGTGGTCAGCCCCAGCATTTT. As protein: CASSSTGTGGQPQHF.

CDR3 sequence (DNA): TGTGCCAGCAGGGTACGGGGCACAGATACGCAGTATTTT. Translation: CASRVRGTDTQYF. The genes are TRBV6-1 and TRBJ2-3; D is ambiguous. The V end lost 6 bases, the J end lost 1 base, and 8 bases lay between the germline ends. The CDR3 totals 13 residues. Germline V gene sequence: CDR1 MNHNS, CDR2 SASEGT.

J is TRBJ2-5 and V is TRBV24-1; TRBD1 or TRBD2 may be the D gene (5 bases each). The CDR3 runs to 14 residues. Germline V gene lookup returns CDR1 KGHDR and CDR2 SFDVKD. Trimming cost V 4 bases and J 5 bases, with 13 bases left between them. CDR3 in amino acids: CATSEGTRWETQYF. Written as DNA, the CDR3 is TGTGCCACCAGTGAAGGGACGAGATGGGAGACCCAGTACTTC.

This clonotype was detected ten times or more. The J gene is TRBJ1-1, the V gene TRBV20-1; D may be TRBD1 (6 bases). The CDR3 covers 15 residues. Per germline, CDR1 DFQATT and CDR2 SNEGSKA (reference sequence). V lost 3 bases to trimming and J lost 4 bases, with 18 bases between them. In DNA form, the CDR3 reads TGCAGTGCTAGTCAGGTACGGGGGCGCACCACTGAAGCTTTCTTT. This translates into CSASQVRGRTTEAFF.

The sample holds a few counts of this clonotype. The chain is built from TRBV7-8 and TRBJ2-3; the D gene is possibly TRBD1 (6 bases). The CDR3 sequence is 12 residues long. Germline values: CDR1 SGHVS, CDR2 FQNEAQ. Trimming left V 3 bases short and J 9 bases short, with 10 bases between. The CDR3 bases are TGTGCCAGCAGCTTTGACAGGACGACGCAGTATTTT. Translating it yields CASSFDRTTQYF.

The V gene is TRBV6-1, the J gene TRBJ2-7; D could derive from TRBD1 or TRBD2 (5 bases each). This CDR3 has 15 amino acids. Per germline, CDR1 MNHNS and CDR2 SASEGT. V was shortened by 4 bases and J by 5 bases, with 18 bases between the two germline ends. The CDR3 loop is CASSARWGKDNEQYF. CDR3 sequence (DNA): TGTGCCAGCAGTGCCCGGTGGGGGAAAGATAACGAGCAGTACTTC.

This clonotype was detected only a few times. J is TRBJ2-5 and V is TRBV7-9; D is ambiguous. The CDR3 runs to 14 residues. Trimming took 1 base from V and 2 from J, leaving 8 bases between them. The germline V gene encodes CDR1 SEHNR and CDR2 FQNEAQ (reference sequence). For the CDR3, the DNA is TGTGCCAGCAGCTTAGTACCCCAACAAGAGACCCAGTACTTC. It encodes CASSLVPQQETQYF. Based on the CDR3 plus reference TRBV7-9 and TRBJ2-5, the full variable domain is DTGVSQNPRHKITKRGQNVTFRCDPISEHNRLYWYRQTLGQGPEFLTYFQNEAQLEKSRLLSDRFSAERPKGSFSTLEIQRTEQGDSAMYLCASSLVPQQETQYFGPGTRLLVL.

This clonotype was observed a handful of times. The J gene is TRBJ2-6, the V gene TRBV12-3 or TRBV12-4; no definite D call. CDR3 length: 15 residues. V lost 5 bases to trimming and J lost 0 bases, with 8 bases between them. CDR3 sequence reads: CASSTRPSGANVLTF. In DNA form, the CDR3 reads TGTGCCAGCAGTACCAGACCCTCTGGGGCCAACGTCCTGACTTTC.

This chain uses TRBV6-1 with TRBJ2-7; D uncertain. V was trimmed by 4 bases and J by 10 bases, leaving 11 bases between them. Germline loops: CDR1 MNHNS, CDR2 SASEGT. The CDR3 contains 11 residues. The CDR3 sequence: CASSVLESQYF. CDR3 coding DNA: TGTGCCAGCAGTGTTCTAGAGTCCCAGTACTTC.

This chain links TRBV20-1 with TRBJ1-6, with unresolved D. The CDR3 covers 15 residues. The V gene lost 5 bases and the J gene lost 0 bases, with 11 bases spanning the gap. Germline V lookup: CDR1 DFQATT, CDR2 SNEGSKA (reference sequence). CDR3 region: CSASETNSYNSPLHF. In nucleotides, the CDR3 is TGCAGTGCTTCGGAAACAAACTCCTATAATTCACCCCTCCACTTT.

This clonotype was seen a handful of times. The chain combines TRBV20-1 with TRBJ2-3; 11 bases map to TRBD2. CDR3 length: 13 amino acids. V lost 6 bases to trimming and J lost 7 bases; unmatched junction nucleotides: 6. Germline CDR1 DFQATT, CDR2 SNEGSKA (reference sequence). CDR3 in amino acids: CSATGTSGNTQYF. CDR3 DNA: TGCAGTGCAACCGGGACTAGCGGAAATACGCAGTATTTT.

This chain joins TRBV5-1 and TRBJ2-3; D unclear. Trimming took off 4 bases at V and 2 bases at J, with 11 bases between the two ends. The germline CDR1 and CDR2 sequences are SGHRS and YFSETQ. CDR3 length equals 14 residues. The CDR3 region has the DNA TGCGCCAGCAGCAGCTTACCCAACACAGATACGCAGTATTTT. Its translation: CASSSLPNTDTQYF.

The V call is TRBV2, the J call TRBJ1-3; D gene ambiguous. Trimming took 7 bases from V and 4 from J, leaving 8 bases between them. The CDR3 spans 12 residues. CDR1 is SNHLY, CDR2 FYNNEI, per germline. Written as DNA, the CDR3 is TGTGCCAGCAAGGGAGGAGGAAACACCATATATTTT. It codes for CASKGGGNTIYF.

The rearrangement joins TRBV5-6 to TRBJ1-4; 7 bases are shared with TRBD1. The length of the CDR3 is 13 residues. Trimming cost V 7 bases and J 5 bases; bases outside gene matches: 5. CDR1 and CDR2 (germline): SGHDT, YYEEEE. The CDR3 region is CASGTQGNEKLFF. The DNA of the CDR3 is TGTGCCAGCGGAACACAGGGGAATGAAAAACTGTTTTTT.

This clonotype was recorded many times. The chain combines TRBV12-3 or TRBV12-4 with TRBJ2-1; 11 bases agree with TRBD2. The CDR3 sequence is 16 residues long. The V and J ends lost 5 bases and 8 bases, in that order; junction bases with no gene match: 11. Here the CDR3 reads CASSPLAGGPSDEQFF. CDR3 DNA: TGTGCCAGCAGTCCCTTAGCGGGAGGGCCCTCGGATGAGCAGTTCTTC.

This clonotype occurred once. The chain links TRBV28 to TRBJ1-5; D gene ambiguous. There are 12 residues in the CDR3. Trimming left V 10 bases short and J 5 bases short, with 12 bases between. Germline V gene sequence: CDR1 MDHEN, CDR2 SYDVKM. CDR3 in DNA: TGTGCCATAGGAGTGGGCGATCAGCCCCAGCATTTT. It codes for CAIGVGDQPQHF.

This clonotype was counted between two and nine times. The chain is built from TRBV20-1 and TRBJ1-5; 8 bases fit TRBD1. The CDR3 sequence is 14 residues long. The germline V gene has CDR1 DFQATT and CDR2 SNEGSKA (reference sequence). V gave up 5 bases and J gave up 3 bases; unmatched junction bases: 6. DNA for the CDR3: TGCAGTGCTTGGACAGGGAGAATCAATCAGCCCCAGCATTTT. Translating it yields CSAWTGRINQPQHF.

The gene calls are TRBV20-1 and TRBJ2-1; 14 positions agree with TRBD2. The germline CDR1 and CDR2 sequences are DFQATT and SNEGSKA (reference sequence). This CDR3 region has 13 residues. The CDR3 here is CSPGTSGSNEQFF. The CDR3 region has the DNA TGCAGCCCCGGGACTAGCGGGAGCAATGAGCAGTTCTTC.

There are a few counts of this clonotype. The V gene is TRBV24-1, the J gene TRBJ2-1; 14 nucleotides agree with TRBD2. Germline CDR1 is KGHDR and CDR2 is SFDVKD. This CDR3 comprises 16 residues. V dropped 8 bases and J dropped 8; count of bases not matched to a gene: 10. The CDR3, as DNA: TGTGCCACCACCGGAAGGGGACTAGCGGGAGCCGATGAGCAGTTCTTC. Protein product: CATTGRGLAGADEQFF.

This chain joins TRBV7-9 and TRBJ1-1, with D perhaps matching TRBD1 (5 bases). The V end lost 5 bases, the J end lost 1 base, and 14 bases lay between the germline ends. CDR3 length: 15 amino acids. Germline CDR1 and CDR2: SEHNR and FQNEAQ (reference sequence). The CDR3 coding sequence is TGTGCCAGCAGCCGCGGGGGGGGGGAGAACACTGAAGCTTTCTTT. Its translation: CASSRGGGENTEAFF. Combining the CDR3 with reference TRBV7-9 and TRBJ1-1 gives the whole variable domain DTGVSQNPRHKITKRGQNVTFRCDPISEHNRLYWYRQTLGQGPEFLTYFQNEAQLEKSRLLSDRFSAERPKGSFSTLEIQRTEQGDSAMYLCASSRGGGENTEAFFGQGTRLTVV.

The rearrangement uses TRBV15 and TRBJ2-1; D could derive from TRBD1 or TRBD2 (6 bases each). The V gene lost 4 bases and the J gene lost 8 bases, with 18 bases spanning the gap. Germline assignment: CDR1 LNHNV and CDR2 YYDKDF (reference sequence). There are 15 residues in the CDR3. The CDR3 DNA sequence: TGTGCCACCAGCAATCAAGGAGGGGGTGCTGATGAGCAGTTCTTC. Protein: CATSNQGGGADEQFF.

This chain links TRBV5-1 with TRBJ1-1; D may be TRBD1 (5 bases). CDR3 length: 14 amino acids. V dropped 7 bases and J dropped 5 bases, with 18 bases sitting between them. Germline CDR1 and CDR2: SGHRS and YFSETQ. DNA for the CDR3: TGCGCCAGCTGCCCGGGGGGGGAGTGGACTGAAGCTTTCTTT. The encoded protein is CASCPGGEWTEAFF.